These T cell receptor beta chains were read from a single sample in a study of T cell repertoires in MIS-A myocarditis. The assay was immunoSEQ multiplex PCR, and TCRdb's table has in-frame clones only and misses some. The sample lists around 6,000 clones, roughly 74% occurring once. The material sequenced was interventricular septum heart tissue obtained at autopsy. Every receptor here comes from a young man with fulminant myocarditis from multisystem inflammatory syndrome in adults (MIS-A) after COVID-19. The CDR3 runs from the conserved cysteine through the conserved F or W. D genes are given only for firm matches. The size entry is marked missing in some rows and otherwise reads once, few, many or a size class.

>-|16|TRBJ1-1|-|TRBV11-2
CASSPSIDRLNTEAFF
TGTGCCAGCAGCCCCTCCATAGACAGGCTAAACACTGAAGCTTTCTTT
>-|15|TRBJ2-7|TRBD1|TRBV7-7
CASSNRQGEGDEQYF
TGTGCTAGCAGCAACAGACAGGGTGAAGGCGACGAGCAGTACTTC
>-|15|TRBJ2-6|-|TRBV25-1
CASSDPESGANVLTF
TGTGCCAGCAGTGATCCTGAATCTGGGGCCAACGTCCTGACTTTC
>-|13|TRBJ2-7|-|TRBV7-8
CASSLVPSYEQYF
TGTGCCAGCAGCTTAGTGCCATCCTACGAGCAGTACTTC
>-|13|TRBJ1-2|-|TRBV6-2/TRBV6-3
CASSPDPIYGYTF
TGTGCCAGCAGCCCCGACCCCATCTATGGCTACACCTTC
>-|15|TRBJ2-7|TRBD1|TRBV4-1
CASSLRDSPSYEQYF
TGCGCCAGCAGCCTAAGGGACAGTCCCTCCTACGAGCAGTACTTC
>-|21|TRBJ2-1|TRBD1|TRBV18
CASSPGTGGKLAVERYNEQFF
TGTGCCAGCTCACCAGGGACAGGGGGAAAATTGGCAGTGGAACGTTACAATGAGCAGTTCTTC
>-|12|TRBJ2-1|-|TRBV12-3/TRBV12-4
CASSFQGNEQFF
TGTGCCAGCAGTTTTCAGGGCAATGAGCAGTTCTTC
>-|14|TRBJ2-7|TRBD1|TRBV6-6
CATNTGTGGHEQYF
TGTGCCACCAATACCGGGACAGGGGGTCACGAGCAGTACTTC
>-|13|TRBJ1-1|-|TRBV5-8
CASSYDSYTEAFF
TGTGCCAGCAGCTATGACAGCTACACTGAAGCTTTCTTT
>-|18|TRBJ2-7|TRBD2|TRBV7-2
CASSPTSGGRIFSYEQYF
TGTGCCAGCAGCCCCACTAGCGGGGGGCGAATCTTCTCCTACGAGCAGTACTTC
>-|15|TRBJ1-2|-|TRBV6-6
CASRRTARMNYGYTF
TGTGCCAGCAGACGGACAGCCAGGATGAACTATGGCTACACCTTC
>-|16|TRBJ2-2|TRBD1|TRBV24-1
CATSDPGQGFTGELFF
TGTGCCACCAGTGATCCGGGACAGGGGTTCACCGGGGAGCTGTTTTTT
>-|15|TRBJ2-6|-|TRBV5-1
CASSPPVTGANVLTF
TGCGCCAGCAGCCCACCAGTAACCGGGGCCAACGTCCTGACTTTC
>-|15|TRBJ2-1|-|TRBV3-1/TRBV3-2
CASSQRQDLINEQFF
TGTGCCAGCAGCCAGCGACAGGACCTTATCAATGAGCAGTTCTTC
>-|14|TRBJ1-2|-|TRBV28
CASSLGDGGYGYTF
TGTGCCAGCAGTTTAGGGGATGGAGGCTATGGCTACACCTTC
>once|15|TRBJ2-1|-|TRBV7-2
CASSPIDGVYNEQFF
TGTGCCAGCAGCCCAATAGACGGGGTCTACAATGAGCAGTTCTTC
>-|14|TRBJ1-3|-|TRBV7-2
CASSPTNSGNTIYF
TGTGCCAGCAGCCCGACCAACTCTGGAAACACCATATATTTT
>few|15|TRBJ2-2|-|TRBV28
CASSSPAGTAGELFF
TGTGCCAGCAGTTCTCCCGCGGGGACGGCCGGGGAGCTGTTTTTT
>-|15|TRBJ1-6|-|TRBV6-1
CASSETQGSNSPLHF
TGTGCCAGCAGTGAAACGCAGGGGAGTAATTCACCCCTCCACTTT
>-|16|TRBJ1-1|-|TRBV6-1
CASSESVEGYGTEAFF
TGTGCCAGCAGTGAATCCGTGGAGGGGTACGGCACTGAAGCTTTCTTT
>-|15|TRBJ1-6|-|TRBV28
CASSLGRGGNSPLHF
TGTGCCAGCAGTTTAGGCAGGGGAGGCAATTCACCCCTCCACTTT
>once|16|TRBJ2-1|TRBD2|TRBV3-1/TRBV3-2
CASSPRLAGVTDEQFF
TGTGCCAGCAGCCCGCGCCTAGCGGGGGTGACGGATGAGCAGTTCTTC